This T cell receptor (beta chain) comes out of a study of blood T cell repertoires in COVID-19. The table came from immunoSEQ multiplex PCR; TCRdb's copy has only in-frame clones and leaves some out. Found here are more than 450,000 clones, approximately 86% of them singletons; the top ten hold 0.65% to 0.9%. V shed 3 bases and J shed 9 bases, with 8 bases lying between them. Germline assignment: CDR1 SGHVS and CDR2 FQNEAQ. The CDR3 is 11 amino acids. The V call is TRBV7-8, the J call TRBJ1-1; D is possibly TRBD1 (5 bases). The sequenced sample consisted of PBMCs or T cells enriched from blood (not recorded which). The receptor was isolated from a woman in her late teens or twenties who had recovered from COVID-19. CDR3 bases: TGTGCCAGCAGCTTGTGGGGCCAAGCTTTCTTT. Encoded protein: CASSLWGQAFF.